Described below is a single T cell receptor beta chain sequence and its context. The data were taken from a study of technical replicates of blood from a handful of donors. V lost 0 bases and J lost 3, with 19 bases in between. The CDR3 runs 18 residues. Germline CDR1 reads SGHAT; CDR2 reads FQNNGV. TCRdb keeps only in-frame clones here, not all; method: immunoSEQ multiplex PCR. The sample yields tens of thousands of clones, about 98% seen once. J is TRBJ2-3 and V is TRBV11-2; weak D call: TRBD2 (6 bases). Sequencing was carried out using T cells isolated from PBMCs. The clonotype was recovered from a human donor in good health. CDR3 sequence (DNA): TGTGCCAGCAGCTTAGAAGTTTTCGGCGGGGCGGTGACAGATACGCAGTATTTT. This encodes CASSLEVFGGAVTDTQYF.